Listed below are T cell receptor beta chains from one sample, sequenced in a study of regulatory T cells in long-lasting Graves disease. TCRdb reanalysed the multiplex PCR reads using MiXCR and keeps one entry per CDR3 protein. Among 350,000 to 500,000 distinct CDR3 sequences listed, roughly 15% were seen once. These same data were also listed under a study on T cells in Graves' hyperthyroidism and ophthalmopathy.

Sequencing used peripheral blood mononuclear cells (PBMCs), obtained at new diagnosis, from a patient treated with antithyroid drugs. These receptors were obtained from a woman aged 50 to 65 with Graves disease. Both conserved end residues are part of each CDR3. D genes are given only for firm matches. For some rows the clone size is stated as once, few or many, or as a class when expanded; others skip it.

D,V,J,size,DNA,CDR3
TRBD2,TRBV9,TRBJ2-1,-,TGTGCCAGCAGCGCCCTGCGGGGGTTTGGATACAATGAGCAGTTCTTC,CASSALRGFGYNEQFF
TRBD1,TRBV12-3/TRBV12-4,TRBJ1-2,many,TGTGCCAGCAGTTTTGGGACAGGGGGCGCCGGCTCCTATGGCTACACCTTC,CASSFGTGGAGSYGYTF
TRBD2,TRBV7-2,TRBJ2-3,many,TGTGCCAGCAGCCCTCCGGGACTAGCGGGAGGAACAGATACGCAGTATTTT,CASSPPGLAGGTDTQYF
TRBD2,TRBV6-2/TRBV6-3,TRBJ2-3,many,TGTGCCAGCAGCAGCGGGAGTCTCCCCACAGATACGCAGTATTTT,CASSSGSLPTDTQYF
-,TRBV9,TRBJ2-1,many,TGTGCCAGCAGCCCCCGCCGTGGGACAACAGGACACAATGAGCAGTTCTTC,CASSPRRGTTGHNEQFF
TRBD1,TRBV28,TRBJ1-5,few,TGTGCCAGCAGTTCTAGACAGGGGTACAATCAGCCCCAGCATTTT,CASSSRQGYNQPQHF
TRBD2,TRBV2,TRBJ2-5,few,TGCGCCAGCAGCTTATACGGGGGGCAAGAGACCCAGTACTTC,CASSLYGGQETQYF
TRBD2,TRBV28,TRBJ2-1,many,TGTGCCAGCAGTTTAGAGGTAGCGGGATCATACAATGAGCAGTTCTTC,CASSLEVAGSYNEQFF
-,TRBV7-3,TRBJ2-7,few,TGTGCCAGCAGCTTAAACTCGGGTAGCGGCTACGAGCAGTACTTC,CASSLNSGSGYEQYF
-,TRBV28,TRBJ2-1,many,TGTGCCAGCAGTTTGGTGGGGCATGAGCAGTTCTTC,CASSLVGHEQFF
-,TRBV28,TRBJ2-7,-,TGTGCCAGCAGTTTCGGCCAAACGGGAGCTTACTACGAGCAGTACTTC,CASSFGQTGAYYEQYF
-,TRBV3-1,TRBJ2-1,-,TGTGCCCGCAGCCAAGGGGGGCTCCTAGGAGAGCAGTTCTTC,CARSQGGLLGEQFF
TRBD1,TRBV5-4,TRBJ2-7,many,TGTGCCAGCACTCCGGGACAGGGCCCCTACGAGCAGTACTTC,CASTPGQGPYEQYF
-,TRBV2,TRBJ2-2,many,TGTGCCAGCAGTGTTCTGCGGGCGAACACCGGGGAGCTGTTTTTT,CASSVLRANTGELFF
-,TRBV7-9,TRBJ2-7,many,TGTGCCAGCAGCGACAGACGGATTGGCGCCTACGAGCAGTACTTC,CASSDRRIGAYEQYF
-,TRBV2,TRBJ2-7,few,TGTGCCAGCAGTGAAAGAGTGGGACTGCACACCTACGAGCAGTACTTC,CASSERVGLHTYEQYF
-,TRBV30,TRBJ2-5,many,TGTGCCTGGAGTGTAAACACCCAAGAGACCCAGTACTTC,CAWSVNTQETQYF
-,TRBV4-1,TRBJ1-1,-,TGCGCCAGCAGCCAAGATATCCGCACTGAAGCTTTCTTT,CASSQDIRTEAFF
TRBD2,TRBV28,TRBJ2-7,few,TGTGCCAGCAGTCCACGCCGGACTAGCTCCTACGAGCAGTACTTC,CASSPRRTSSYEQYF
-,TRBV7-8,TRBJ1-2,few,TGTGCCAGCAGCGCAATACTCTATGGCTACACCTTC,CASSAILYGYTF
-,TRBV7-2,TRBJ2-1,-,TGTGCCAGCAGCTCCTACACTGCTCCTCGGGAGCAGTTCTTC,CASSSYTAPREQFF
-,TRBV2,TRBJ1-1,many,TGTGCCACCACACGGACGGTTTTAAGCAGGACTGAAGCTTTCTTT,CATTRTVLSRTEAFF
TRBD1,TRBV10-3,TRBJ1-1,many,TGTGCCATCAGTGAGTCGTGGGACAGAGAGAACACTGAAGCTTTCTTT,CAISESWDRENTEAFF
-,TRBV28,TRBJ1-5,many,TGTGCCAGCAGGTTGAGTGGCGGCAATCAGCCCCAGCATTTT,CASRLSGGNQPQHF
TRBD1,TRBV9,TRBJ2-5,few,TGTGCCAGCAGCGTAGGACAGGGGAGCCAGGAGACCCAGTACTTC,CASSVGQGSQETQYF
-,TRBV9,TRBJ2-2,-,TGTGCCAGCAGCTCTAGGGGGGACCCTAACGCCGGGGAGCTGTTTTTT,CASSSRGDPNAGELFF
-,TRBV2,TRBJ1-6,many,TGTGCCAGCAGAAATGGACTGAGTAATTCACCCCTCCACTTT,CASRNGLSNSPLHF
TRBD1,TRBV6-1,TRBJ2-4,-,TGTGCCAGCAGTGAAAGGTCGTTTTTGGGGCGACAGGGCTTACTAGCCAAAAACATTCAGTACTTC,CASSERSFLGRQGLLAKNIQYF
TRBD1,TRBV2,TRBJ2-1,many,TGTGCCAGTAGACAGGGGTCCTACAATGAGCAGTTCTTC,CASRQGSYNEQFF
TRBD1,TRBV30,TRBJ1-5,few,TGTGCCTGGAGTGTACAGGGCAGGGGGCGGAATCAGCCCCAGCATTTT,CAWSVQGRGRNQPQHF
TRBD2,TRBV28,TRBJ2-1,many,TGTGCCAGCGAACTGACTAGCGGGGTTTACAATGAGCAGTTCTTC,CASELTSGVYNEQFF
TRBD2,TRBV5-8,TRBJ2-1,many,TGTGCCAGCTGTAAGGGAGGGACCAATGAGCAGTTCTTC,CASCKGGTNEQFF
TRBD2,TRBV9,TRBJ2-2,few,TGTGCCAGCAGCGTAGCGGTTGCGGGAGGGAGTAGTACCGGGGAGCTGTTTTTT,CASSVAVAGGSSTGELFF
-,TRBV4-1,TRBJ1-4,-,TGCGCCAGCAGCCCTAACCTGGCAGGGGATGAAAAACTGTTTTTT,CASSPNLAGDEKLFF
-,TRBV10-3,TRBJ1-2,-,TGTGCCATCAATTCAGGGCCCTATGGCTACACCTTC,CAINSGPYGYTF
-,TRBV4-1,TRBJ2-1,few,TGCGCCAGCAGCCAAAGGAGGGGAGAGGATGAGCAGTTCTTC,CASSQRRGEDEQFF
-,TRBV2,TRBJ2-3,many,TGTGCCAGCCTACGGGGGCGCACCGATACGCAGTATTTT,CASLRGRTDTQYF
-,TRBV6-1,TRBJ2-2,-,TGTGCCAGCAGTCCCTGGGGCGGGGAGCTGTTTTTT,CASSPWGGELFF
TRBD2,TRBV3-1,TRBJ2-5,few,TGTGCCAGCAGCACGGATCTCTCGGCGGGAGCGGCGGAGACCCAGTACTTC,CASSTDLSAGAAETQYF
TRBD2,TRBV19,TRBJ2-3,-,TGTGCCAGTAGTCGCGACGCTCCGGGACTAGCCACGGATACGCAGTATTTT,CASSRDAPGLATDTQYF
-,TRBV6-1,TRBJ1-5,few,TGTGCCAGCAGTGAATCCCTGGGCACCACAGTAGGGCCCCAGCATTTT,CASSESLGTTVGPQHF
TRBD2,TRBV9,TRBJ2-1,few,TGTGCCAGCAGTCCCAGTGTCGGCGGGAGTAATGAGCAGTTCTTC,CASSPSVGGSNEQFF
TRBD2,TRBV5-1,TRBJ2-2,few,TGCGCCAGCAGACCTCGGGGGGACACCGGGGAGCTGTTTTTT,CASRPRGDTGELFF
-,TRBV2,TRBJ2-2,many,TGTGCCAGCAGTGTTCGCAGGGGTAACACCGGGGAGCTGTTTTTT,CASSVRRGNTGELFF